The present T cell receptor (beta chain) was sequenced within a study of blood T cell repertoires in COVID-19. For the study at large: There were acute and convalescent COVID-19 samples, and they came from the United States, Italy and Spain. Sources were T cells, B-cell-depleted T cells, or PBMCs; the material itself was cDNA or gDNA.

In the original analysis: Scientists estimated how many nucleated cells there were by amplifying reference gene primers. Sequencing was performed with immunoSEQ multiplex PCR; in TCRdb, only in-frame clones are kept and a portion is missing. That table furnishes V, J and clone size, whereas the DNA furnished D and trimming. The sample contains a few hundred thousand clones, approximately 85% of which appear only once. Germline CDR1 is KGHDR and CDR2 is SFDVKD. CDR3 length: 16 residues. J was trimmed by 4 bases and V by 6 bases; bases with no gene match: 11. While infection was still active, Seattle patients were enrolled and then followed longitudinally.

The receptor was derived from a human donor with COVID-19, enrolled during active disease. The donor label of this sample is uncertain. The sample comprised peripheral blood. This chain uses TRBV24-1 with TRBJ2-3; 8 nucleotides line up with TRBD2. CDR3: CATSPGGGGKADTQYF. The CDR3 DNA reads as TGTGCCACCAGTCCCGGGGGGGGAGGTAAGGCAGATACGCAGTATTTT.